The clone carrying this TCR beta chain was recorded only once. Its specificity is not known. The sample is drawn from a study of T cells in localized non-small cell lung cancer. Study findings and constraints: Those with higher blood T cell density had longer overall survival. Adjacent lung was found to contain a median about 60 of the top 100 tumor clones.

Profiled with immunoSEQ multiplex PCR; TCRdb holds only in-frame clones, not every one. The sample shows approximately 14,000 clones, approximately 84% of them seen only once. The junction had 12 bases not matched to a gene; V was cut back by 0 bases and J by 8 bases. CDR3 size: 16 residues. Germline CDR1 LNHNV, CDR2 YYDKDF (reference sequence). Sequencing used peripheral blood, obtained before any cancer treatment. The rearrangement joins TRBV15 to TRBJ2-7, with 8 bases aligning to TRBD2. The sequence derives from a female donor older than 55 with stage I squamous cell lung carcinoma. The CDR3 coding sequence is TGTGCCACCAGCAGAGATGGGGCGGGGGGCCCTATGAAGCAGTACTTC. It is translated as CATSRDGAGGPMKQYF.